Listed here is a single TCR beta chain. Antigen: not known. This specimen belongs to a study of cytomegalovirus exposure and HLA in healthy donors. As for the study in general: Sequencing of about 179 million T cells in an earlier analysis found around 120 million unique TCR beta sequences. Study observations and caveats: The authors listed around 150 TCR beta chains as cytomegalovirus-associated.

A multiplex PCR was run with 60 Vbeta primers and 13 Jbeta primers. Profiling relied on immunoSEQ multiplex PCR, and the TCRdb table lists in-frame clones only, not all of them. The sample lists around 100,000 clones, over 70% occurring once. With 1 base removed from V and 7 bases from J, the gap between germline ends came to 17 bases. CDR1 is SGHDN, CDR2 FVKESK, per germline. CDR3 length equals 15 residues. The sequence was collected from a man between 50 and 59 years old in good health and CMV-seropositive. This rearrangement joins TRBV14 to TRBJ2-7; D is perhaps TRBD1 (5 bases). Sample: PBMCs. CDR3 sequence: CASSQGAGWAGEQYF. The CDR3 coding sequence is TGTGCCAGCAGCCAAGGTGCAGGGTGGGCTGGGGAGCAGTACTTC. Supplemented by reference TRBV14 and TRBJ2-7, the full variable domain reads EAGVTQFPSHSVIEKGQTVTLRCDPISGHDNLYWYRRVMGKEIKFLLHFVKESKQDESGMPNNRFLAERTGGTYSTLKVQPAELEDSGVYFCASSQGAGWAGEQYFGPGTRLTVT.